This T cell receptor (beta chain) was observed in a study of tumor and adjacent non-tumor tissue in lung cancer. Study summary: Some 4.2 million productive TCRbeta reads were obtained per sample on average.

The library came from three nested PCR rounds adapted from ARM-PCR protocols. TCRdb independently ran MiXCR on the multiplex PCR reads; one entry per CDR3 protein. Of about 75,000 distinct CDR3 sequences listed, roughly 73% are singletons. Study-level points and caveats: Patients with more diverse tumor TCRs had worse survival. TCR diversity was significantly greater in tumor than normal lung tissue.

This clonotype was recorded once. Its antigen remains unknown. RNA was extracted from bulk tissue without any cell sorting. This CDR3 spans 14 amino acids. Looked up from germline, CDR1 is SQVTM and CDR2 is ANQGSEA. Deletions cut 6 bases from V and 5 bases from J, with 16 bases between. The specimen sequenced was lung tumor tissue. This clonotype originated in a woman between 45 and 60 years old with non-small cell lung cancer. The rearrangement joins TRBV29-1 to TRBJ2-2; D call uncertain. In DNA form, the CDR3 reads TGCAGCGTCCCCTTGGACCACCCAACCGGGGAGCTGTTTTTT. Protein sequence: CSVPLDHPTGELFF.